This T cell receptor beta chain came from a study of blood T cell repertoires in COVID-19. Method: immunoSEQ multiplex PCR; TCRdb's copy keeps in-frame clones and lacks some. This table holds under 250,000 clones, around 83% found once. This clone was found once. The CDR3 is 14 residues long. Trimming took off 6 bases at V and 0 bases at J, with 11 bases between the two ends. Per the germline V gene, CDR1 is MDHEN and CDR2 is SYDVKM. This TCR was recovered from a woman aged 65 to 85 with COVID-19, enrolled during active disease. Sequencing was done on a sample of peripheral blood. The chain uses TRBV28 and TRBJ1-1; tentatively, D is TRBD1 (6 bases). In nucleotides, the CDR3 is TGTGCCAGCAGGGGGGCAGGGATGAACACTGAAGCTTTCTTT. It specifies CASRGAGMNTEAFF.